The 27 T cell receptor beta chains below come from one sample, sequenced in a study of shared clonotypes between healthy human individuals. Sequencing used immunoSEQ multiplex PCR; TCRdb keeps in-frame clones, though not all of them. The repertoire holds around 2.5 million clones, with more than 85% as singletons. The sample was naive CD4+ T cells from PBMCs. Subset specified: CD45RA+ positively selected. These receptors were collected from a man aged 18 to 29 in good health. Some clones in this sample may be carry-over from other donors' samples.

The chain has TRBV5-8 and TRBJ2-1, with TRBD2 matching over 11 bases. This CDR3 has 14 residues. Germline V lookup: CDR1 SGHTS, CDR2 YDEGEE. J was trimmed by 8 bases and V by 3 bases; bases with no gene match: 4. In DNA form, the CDR3 reads TGTGCCAGCAGCTCGACTAGCGGGACCTATGAGCAGTTCTTC. Residues: CASSSTSGTYEQFF.

The sample holds one count of this clone. This chain joins TRBV5-5 and TRBJ1-4; 10 positions agree with TRBD1. J lost 7 bases, V lost 2 bases, and 8 bases had no gene match. The CDR3 consists of 16 residues. Per the germline V gene, CDR1 is SGHKS and CDR2 is YYEKEE (reference sequence). The CDR3 loop reads CASSLDRGLAAEKLFF. In DNA, the CDR3 is TGTGCCAGCAGCTTAGACAGGGGGCTGGCGGCTGAAAAACTGTTTTTT.

The V gene is TRBV6-5, the J gene TRBJ2-3; D perhaps matches TRBD2 (5 bases). The ends were cut back, 7 bases at V and 5 bases at J, with 13 bases in the middle. In germline, CDR1 is MNHEY, CDR2 SVGAGI. There are 13 residues in the CDR3. The DNA of the CDR3 is TGTGCCAGCACTTCCCCTGGACTAGATACGCAGTATTTT. Translating gives CASTSPGLDTQYF.

The chain recombines TRBV5-4 with TRBJ2-5; D is uncertain. Trimming pared 4 bases from V and 0 bases from J, leaving 13 bases between. Germline values: CDR1 SGHNT, CDR2 YYREEE (reference sequence). The CDR3 has 15 residues. CDR3 coding DNA: TGTGCCAGCAGCCTTCCCGGCAGTCACCAAGAGACCCAGTACTTC. Translated, it gives CASSLPGSHQETQYF.

This rearrangement joins TRBV7-3 to TRBJ2-7, with D possibly TRBD2 on 5 matching bases. This CDR3 is built from 15 residues. The germline V gene has CDR1 SGHTA and CDR2 FQGTGA. V was cut by 2 bases and J by 1 base, with 12 bases left in between. CDR3 in DNA: TGTGCCAGCAGCTTATTCGCTAGCAGTTCCTACGAGCAGTACTTC. Encoded protein: CASSLFASSSYEQYF.

The rearrangement links TRBV6-1 to TRBJ2-2; D not resolved. Germline V CDR1 and CDR2: MNHNS, SASEGT. This CDR3 has 15 amino acids. The ends were cut back, 2 bases at V and 3 bases at J, with 10 bases in the middle. CDR3 protein: CASSERYLDTGELFF. CDR3 coding DNA: TGTGCCAGCAGTGAAAGATACCTCGACACCGGGGAGCTGTTTTTT.

This rearrangement joins TRBV7-3 to TRBJ1-2; 9 bases are shared with TRBD1. Looked up from germline, CDR1 is SGHTA and CDR2 is FQGTGA. Trimming took 5 bases from V and 4 from J; bases not matched to a gene: 8. The CDR3 extends over 15 amino acids. In DNA, the CDR3 is TGTGCCAGCAGCCCAGGACAGGGGTCCCTCTATGGCTACACCTTC. This gives the protein CASSPGQGSLYGYTF.

The chain uses TRBV2 and TRBJ2-5; 8 nucleotides align to TRBD1. The CDR3 is 12 amino acids. J was trimmed by 7 bases and V by 6 bases; bases with no gene match: 4. Germline V gene sequence: CDR1 SNHLY, CDR2 FYNNEI. Written as DNA, the CDR3 is TGTGCCAGCAGGACACAGGGGGGGACCCAGTACTTC. Its translation is CASRTQGGTQYF.

J is TRBJ1-5 and V is TRBV19, with D possibly being TRBD1 (5 bases). Germline V gene data show CDR1 as LNHDA and CDR2 as SQIVND (reference sequence). V lost 5 bases and J 5 bases, leaving 13 bases between the germline ends. CDR3 length equals 14 residues. CDR3 bases: TGTGCCAGTAGTGCCCGAAGGGGAGATCAGCCCCAGCATTTT. It codes for CASSARRGDQPQHF. The full variable domain, with the rest looked up from reference TRBV19 and TRBJ1-5, is DGGITQSPKYLFRKEGQNVTLSCEQNLNHDAMYWYRQDPGQGLRLIYYSQIVNDFQKGDIAEGYSVSREKKESFPLTVTSAQKNPTAFYLCASSARRGDQPQHFGDGTRLSIL.

The CDR3 coding sequence is TGTGCCAGCAGTGGACATCCCAGTACCAATGAGCAGTTCTTC. This encodes CASSGHPSTNEQFF. The chain employs TRBV28 and TRBJ2-1; possibly TRBD1 for D (5 bases). Trimming removed 5 bases from V and 6 bases from J, with 14 bases in between. CDR1 and CDR2 from the germline V gene are MDHEN and SYDVKM. The CDR3 length is 14 residues.

The V gene is TRBV28, the J gene TRBJ1-4; D call uncertain. The V end lost 8 bases, the J end lost 12 bases, and 16 bases lay between the germline ends. The CDR3 sequence is 12 residues long. CDR1 MDHEN and CDR2 SYDVKM come from the germline V gene. DNA of the CDR3: TGTGCCAGCGGGTTTTCGCTATCCGAACTGTTTTTT. Translated: CASGFSLSELFF.

The V and J genes are TRBV7-3 and TRBJ2-2; a possible D gene is TRBD2 (6 bases). Trimming shortened V by 6 bases and J by 2 bases, and 13 bases separated the two germline ends. The germline gives CDR1 SGHTA, CDR2 FQGTGA. CDR3 length: 15 amino acids. CDR3 residues: CASSTGLTNTGELFF. CDR3 bases: TGTGCCAGCAGTACGGGACTTACAAACACCGGGGAGCTGTTTTTT.

The chain is built from TRBV4-2 and TRBJ2-7; 11 bases align to TRBD1. The CDR3 spans 15 residues. The germline V gene encodes CDR1 LGHNA and CDR2 YNFKEQ. J lost 2 bases, V lost 2 bases, and 2 bases had no gene match. CDR3 sequence: CASSQSGQGAYEQYF. CDR3 sequence (DNA): TGTGCCAGCAGCCAATCGGGACAGGGGGCCTACGAGCAGTACTTC.

The chain uses TRBV6-5 and TRBJ2-7, with 7 bases fitting TRBD2. Per germline, CDR1 MNHEY and CDR2 SVGAGI. This CDR3 is built from 13 residues. The J segment lost 1 base and the V segment lost 10 bases, leaving 7 bases of the junction unmatched. The CDR3 sequence: CATLAGVSYEQYF. The CDR3 DNA reads TGTGCCACCTTGGCGGGAGTGTCCTACGAGCAGTACTTC.

This clone has just one count. The gene calls are TRBV4-3 and TRBJ2-5, with 8 bases lining up with TRBD1. Germline trimming cut 3 bases from V and 0 bases from J; bases unmatched to any gene: 6. Germline CDR1 is LGHNA and CDR2 is YSLEER. The CDR3 is made up of 16 amino acids. The CDR3 loop is CASSQKPGQDQETQYF. In DNA form, the CDR3 reads TGCGCCAGCAGCCAGAAACCGGGACAGGACCAAGAGACCCAGTACTTC.

The chain couples TRBV11-2 to TRBJ2-3; D is tentatively TRBD1 or TRBD2 (5 bases each). V was clipped by 5 bases and J by 3 bases, with 12 bases between them. Germline lookup yields CDR1 SGHAT and CDR2 FQNNGV. CDR3 size: 14 residues. The DNA for the CDR3 is TGTGCCAGCAGCATAGGGACCCTGACAGATACGCAGTATTTT. It is translated as CASSIGTLTDTQYF. Looking up the rest from reference TRBV11-2 and TRBJ2-3 gives the full variable domain: EAGVAQSPRYKIIEKRQSVAFWCNPISGHATLYWYQQILGQGPKLLIQFQNNGVVDDSQLPKDRFSAERLKGVDSTLKIQPAKLEDSAVYLCASSIGTLTDTQYFGPGTRLTVL.

Of note for this clone: Other DNA sequences in the same sample also yield this CDR3. The V gene is TRBV28, the J gene TRBJ2-1; maybe TRBD1 (5 bases). The V end was cut by 4 bases, the J end by 7 bases, with 8 bases between. This CDR3 has 12 amino acids. Germline V lookup: CDR1 MDHEN, CDR2 SYDVKM. This chain's CDR3 is CASSSQGNEQFF. The DNA of the CDR3 is TGTGCCAGCAGTTCGCAGGGAAATGAGCAGTTCTTC. The full variable domain, its missing parts supplied by reference TRBV28 and TRBJ2-1, is DVKVTQSSRYLVKRTGEKVFLECVQDMDHENMFWYRQDPGLGLRLIYFSYDVKMKEKGDIPEGYSVSREKKERFSLILESASTNQTSMYLCASSSQGNEQFFGPGTRLTVL.

The CDR3 here is CATSRARTGVYEQYF. The DNA of the CDR3 is TGTGCCACCAGCAGAGCGCGGACAGGGGTCTACGAGCAGTACTTC. V is TRBV15 and J is TRBJ2-7; TRBD1 agrees at 9 bases. The V gene's germline CDR1 is LNHNV and CDR2 YYDKDF (reference sequence). CDR3 length: 15 amino acids. After removal of 1 base from V and 3 bases from J, the junction contained 4 bases not matched to a gene.

The chain joins TRBV7-6 to TRBJ2-3; D is unresolved. The V gene lost 1 base and the J gene lost 4 bases, with 9 bases spanning the gap. CDR3 length equals 14 residues. The germline CDR1 and CDR2 sequences are SGHVS and FNYEAQ. The CDR3 bases are TGTGCCAGCAGCTTAGTCTCTCGGGCAGATACGCAGTATTTT. It translates to CASSLVSRADTQYF.

The V and J genes are TRBV2 and TRBJ1-2; 9 nucleotides align to TRBD1. The germline V gene encodes CDR1 SNHLY and CDR2 FYNNEI. The CDR3 has 13 amino acids. With 6 bases clipped from V and 4 bases from J, the junction kept 3 bases outside the gene matches. Here the CDR3 reads CASRRTGAYGYTF. The CDR3 DNA reads as TGTGCCAGCAGACGGACAGGGGCCTATGGCTACACCTTC.

J is TRBJ1-1 and V is TRBV28, with TRBD1 as a possible D gene (6 bases). Germline V gene sequence: CDR1 MDHEN, CDR2 SYDVKM. CDR3 length: 14 residues. The V gene lost 7 bases and the J gene lost 0 bases, with 12 bases spanning the gap. The CDR3 DNA reads as TGTGCCAGCAACCCGGCAGGGGTGAACACTGAAGCTTTCTTT. Translated: CASNPAGVNTEAFF.

The rearrangement links TRBV28 to TRBJ1-4, with TRBD1 as a possible D gene (5 bases). The CDR3 covers 16 residues. V dropped 7 bases and J dropped 7 bases, with 22 bases sitting between them. Per germline, CDR1 MDHEN and CDR2 SYDVKM. The CDR3 DNA reads as TGTGCCAGCACTTATACGCGACAGCTGAGGGGTGAAAAACTGTTTTTT. It codes for CASTYTRQLRGEKLFF.

This chain links TRBV27 with TRBJ2-1; unclear D gene. Germline-derived CDR1 and CDR2 are MNHEY and SMNVEV (reference sequence). This CDR3 spans 13 amino acids. Trimming took 4 bases from V and 9 from J, leaving 13 bases between them. The CDR3 reads CASSSSPGGEQFF. CDR3 sequence (DNA): TGTGCCAGCAGTTCCAGTCCGGGTGGTGAGCAGTTCTTC.

The rearrangement links TRBV7-9 to TRBJ2-3, with D perhaps matching TRBD1 or TRBD2 (5 bases each). Germline lookup yields CDR1 SEHNR and CDR2 FQNEAQ (reference sequence). V was pared by 5 bases and J by 5 bases, with 17 bases between. CDR3 length: 15 residues. CDR3 region: CASSPRGQGIDTQYF. DNA for the CDR3: TGTGCCAGCAGCCCACGAGGGCAGGGAATAGATACGCAGTATTTT. The full variable domain, with the rest looked up from reference TRBV7-9 and TRBJ2-3, is DTGVSQNPRHKITKRGQNVTFRCDPISEHNRLYWYRQTLGQGPEFLTYFQNEAQLEKSRLLSDRFSAERPKGSFSTLEIQRTEQGDSAMYLCASSPRGQGIDTQYFGPGTRLTVL.

The genes are TRBV4-3 and TRBJ2-7; the D gene is possibly TRBD1 (5 bases). CDR3 size: 13 residues. Germline CDR1 LGHNA, CDR2 YSLEER. Deletions cut 1 base from V and 5 bases from J, with 9 bases between. The CDR3 sequence is CASSQAVGHEQYF. CDR3 nucleotide sequence: TGCGCCAGCAGCCAAGCTGTGGGGCACGAGCAGTACTTC.

V gene TRBV4-1 combines with J gene TRBJ2-7; D is uncertain. Germline V gives CDR1 MGHRA, CDR2 YSYEKL. Trimming shortened V by 3 bases and J by 4 bases, and 10 bases separated the two germline ends. The CDR3 totals 13 residues. In DNA, the CDR3 is TGCGCCAGCAGCCAGAGAGACCGGTACGAGCAGTACTTC. Translated, it gives CASSQRDRYEQYF.

This clone appeared once. The DNA for the CDR3 is TGTGCCAGCAGCTTAGGTGAAGGGAAGTTCTTC. It yields the protein CASSLGEGKFF. This chain joins TRBV11-2 and TRBJ2-1; D not resolved. The V end lost 1 base, the J end lost 14 bases, and 9 bases lay between the germline ends. The germline V gene encodes CDR1 SGHAT and CDR2 FQNNGV. The CDR3 is 11 residues long. Complete variable domain (other parts from reference TRBV11-2 and TRBJ2-1): EAGVAQSPRYKIIEKRQSVAFWCNPISGHATLYWYQQILGQGPKLLIQFQNNGVVDDSQLPKDRFSAERLKGVDSTLKIQPAKLEDSAVYLCASSLGEGKFFGPGTRLTVL.